This passage covers 27 T cell receptor beta chains from one sample sequenced in a study of blood T cell repertoires in COVID-19 (dated by TCRdb to the early 2020s). The library was generated by the immunoSEQ multiplex PCR assay. Entries here come from immuneACCESS through TCRdb and include only in-frame sequences with V and J called. Some clones fail to appear in such tables; in the studies checked, an unresolved V gene covers under half of the shortfall, and the cause of the remainder is unknown. The sample data list more than 200,000 clones, and roughly 86% of these were observed just once. Of the sample, approximately 5.3% is held by the ten largest clones. Sequencing used peripheral blood. These receptors were taken from a woman aged 55-75 years with COVID-19, enrolled during active disease.

The V gene is TRBV5-4, the J gene TRBJ2-1, with 8 bases aligning to TRBD1. Germline values: CDR1 SGHNT, CDR2 YYREEE (reference sequence). The junction had 5 bases not matched to a gene; V was cut back by 4 bases and J by 2 bases. The CDR3 spans 15 residues. The CDR3 bases are TGTGCCAGCAGCCCGGACAGGGAACCCTACAATGAGCAGTTCTTC. Protein product: CASSPDREPYNEQFF.

The rearrangement links TRBV5-4 to TRBJ1-2; maybe TRBD1 (5 bases). Germline V gene lookup returns CDR1 SGHNT and CDR2 YYREEE (reference sequence). The CDR3 is 13 residues long. V lost 1 base, J lost 4 bases, and 8 bases lay in between. This CDR3 reads CASSLQGPYGYTF. In DNA, the CDR3 is TGTGCCAGCAGCTTGCAGGGTCCCTATGGCTACACCTTC.

The chain carries TRBV20-1 and TRBJ1-5; no reliable D call. From germline, CDR1 is DFQATT and CDR2 SNEGSKA (reference sequence). The CDR3 totals 13 residues. V shed 3 bases and J shed 2 bases, with 8 bases lying between them. The CDR3 DNA reads TGCAGTGCTAGTATCGAGGGCAATCAGCCCCAGCATTTT. Amino acids: CSASIEGNQPQHF.

The gene calls are TRBV21-1 and TRBJ1-5. TRBV21-1 constitutes a pseudogene. This CDR3 contains 15 residues. The chain's CDR3 is CASSPSTARNQPQHF. CDR3 bases: TGTGCCAGCAGCCCAAGCACTGCAAGAAATCAGCCCCAGCATTTT.

The chain employs TRBV19 and TRBJ1-3; D unresolved. The CDR3 spans 13 residues. Trimming took off 6 bases at V and 4 bases at J, with 10 bases between the two ends. CDR1 LNHDA and CDR2 SQIVND come from the germline V gene (reference sequence). CDR3 residues: CASSRREGNTIYF. The CDR3 DNA reads as TGTGCCAGTAGCCGCCGGGAAGGAAACACCATATATTTT.

The chain combines TRBV6-6 with TRBJ1-5; TRBD1 aligns across 9 bases. The V gene's germline CDR1 is MNHNY and CDR2 SVGAGI (reference sequence). The CDR3 covers 15 residues. The V segment lost 6 bases and the J segment 6 bases; nucleotides outside the gene matches: 9. Here the CDR3 DNA reads TGTGCCAGCAGGGGGACAGGGCCAGGAAGTCAGCCCCAGCATTTT. Translated, it gives CASRGTGPGSQPQHF.

The chain combines TRBV15 with TRBJ1-4, with 7 bases identical to TRBD1. Germline loops: CDR1 LNHNV, CDR2 YYDKDF (reference sequence). This CDR3 comprises 15 residues. The trim removed 3 bases at V and 5 bases at J, leaving 6 bases unmatched. This CDR3 is CATSRGWDSNEKLFF. The CDR3 DNA is TGTGCCACCAGCAGGGGATGGGACAGCAATGAAAAACTGTTTTTT.

J is TRBJ1-3 and V is TRBV11-2, with D uncertain. Between the trimmed V and J ends, which lost 0 bases and 0 bases, there was a span of 9 bases. CDR3 length: 16 residues. The germline CDR1 and CDR2 sequences are SGHAT and FQNNGV. CDR3 loop: CASSLDSGGSGNTIYF. The CDR3, as DNA: TGTGCCAGCAGCTTAGATTCAGGAGGCTCTGGAAACACCATATATTTT.

The V gene is TRBV12-3 or TRBV12-4, the J gene TRBJ1-2; 10 bases line up with TRBD1. This CDR3 contains 13 residues. V lost 6 bases and J lost 4; bases outside the gene matches: 2. This CDR3 is CASRRDRGYGYTF. The CDR3 DNA reads TGTGCCAGCAGGCGGGACAGGGGCTATGGCTACACCTTC.

The chain uses TRBV5-5 and TRBJ1-2; no clear D gene. There are 15 residues in the CDR3. Trimming took off 3 bases at V and 5 bases at J, with 17 bases between the two ends. Germline V gives CDR1 SGHKS, CDR2 YYEKEE (reference sequence). CDR3 nucleotides: TGTGCCAGCAGCTCAAAGCAAAAAGCGGGGTATGGCTACACCTTC. Residues: CASSSKQKAGYGYTF.

The chain uses TRBV29-1 and TRBJ2-1; weak D call: TRBD2 (6 bases). CDR3 length: 13 residues. The V and J ends lost 2 bases and 6 bases respectively, with 11 bases between them. CDR1 and CDR2 from the germline V gene are SQVTM and ANQGSEA. For the CDR3, the DNA is TGCAGCGTTGAAAAGGGAGGCCCCAATGAGCAGTTCTTC. Translation: CSVEKGGPNEQFF.

V is TRBV7-9 and J is TRBJ2-1; 13 bases align to TRBD2. With 5 bases clipped from V and 10 bases from J, the junction kept 20 bases outside the gene matches. The CDR3 has 19 residues. Looked up from germline, CDR1 is SEHNR and CDR2 is FQNEAQ (reference sequence). The CDR3 protein is CASSRLAGGLSPSRVEQFF. In DNA, the CDR3 is TGTGCCAGCAGCAGACTAGCGGGAGGACTTAGCCCCTCTCGGGTCGAGCAGTTCTTC.

This clone was counted a few times. V usage is TRBV28 and J usage is TRBJ1-6; the match to TRBD1 covers 8 bases. CDR1 and CDR2 from the germline V gene are MDHEN and SYDVKM. V lost 5 bases, J lost 3 bases, and 9 bases stayed unmatched. The CDR3 has 17 amino acids. The CDR3 DNA sequence: TGTGCCAGCAGTATGACAGGACAGGGCATCTATAATTCACCCCTCCACTTT. This codes for CASSMTGQGIYNSPLHF.

V gene TRBV28 combines with J gene TRBJ1-1; D uncertain. The CDR3 loop spans 14 amino acids. The ends were cut back, 6 bases at V and 6 bases at J, with 17 bases in the middle. CDR1 and CDR2 from the germline V gene are MDHEN and SYDVKM. Written as DNA, the CDR3 is TGTGCCAGCAGCCCCCCGGGAGGTTTCGCTGAAGCTTTCTTT. Translated, it gives CASSPPGGFAEAFF.

This clone was observed once. This chain uses TRBV5-1 with TRBJ1-4; D unclear. Deletions cut 1 base from V and 1 base from J, with 11 bases between. CDR1 and CDR2 from the germline V gene are SGHRS and YFSETQ. The CDR3 is 16 residues long. This CDR3 is CASSLLKGGTNEKLFF. DNA for the CDR3: TGCGCCAGCAGCTTGCTCAAGGGAGGAACTAATGAAAAACTGTTTTTT.

The rearrangement links TRBV19 to TRBJ2-4, with TRBD1 as a possible D gene (6 bases). CDR3 length equals 13 residues. Trimming took 4 bases from V and 13 from J, leaving 17 bases between them. Germline assignment: CDR1 LNHDA and CDR2 SQIVND (reference sequence). CDR3 DNA sequence: TGTGCCAGTAGTACACAGACAGGCGGAAACCAGTACTTC. This sequence encodes CASSTQTGGNQYF. Full variable domain (remainder filled in from reference TRBV19 and TRBJ2-4): DGGITQSPKYLFRKEGQNVTLSCEQNLNHDAMYWYRQDPGQGLRLIYYSQIVNDFQKGDIAEGYSVSREKKESFPLTVTSAQKNPTAFYLCASSTQTGGNQYFGAGTRLSVL.

This sequence joins TRBV6-5 and TRBJ2-5, with 7 bases aligning to TRBD2. The V and J ends lost 5 bases and 5 bases, in that order; junction bases with no gene match: 8. Germline CDR1 is MNHEY and CDR2 is SVGAGI. The CDR3 is 14 amino acids. This chain's CDR3 is CASSTTGLVETQYF. CDR3 coding DNA: TGTGCCAGCAGTACTACTGGACTAGTTGAGACCCAGTACTTC.

A single count supports this clone. V is TRBV10-3 and J is TRBJ1-2; no reliable D call. The ends were cut back, 6 bases at V and 5 bases at J, with 10 bases in the middle. The CDR3 length is 12 residues. The germline gives CDR1 ENHRY, CDR2 SYGVKD. DNA for the CDR3: TGTGCCATCAGGGCCGTTAATTATGGCTACACCTTC. Translation gives CAIRAVNYGYTF.

This clone was seen just once. The J gene is TRBJ1-5, the V gene TRBV25-1; 9 bases fit TRBD1. Trimming at V came to 3 bases and at J to 3 bases, leaving 3 bases not matched to a gene. The germline V gene encodes CDR1 MGHDK and CDR2 SYGVNS. CDR3 length: 15 residues. CDR3 sequence: CASSDGQGNNQPQHF. DNA for the CDR3: TGTGCCAGCAGTGACGGACAGGGGAACAATCAGCCCCAGCATTTT.

The rearrangement links TRBV2 to TRBJ1-4, with TRBD1 as a possible D gene (6 bases). Trimming removed 0 bases at V and 7 bases at J, with 9 bases between. The CDR3 runs to 14 residues. Germline loops: CDR1 SNHLY, CDR2 FYNNEI. The CDR3 protein is CASSEAGAGEKLFF. CDR3 sequence (DNA): TGTGCCAGCAGTGAAGCGGGGGCCGGTGAAAAACTGTTTTTT.

The chain is built from TRBV5-1 and TRBJ2-1; weak D call: TRBD2 (5 bases). CDR1 and CDR2 (germline): SGHRS, YFSETQ. V was shortened by 3 bases and J by 10 bases, with 8 bases between the two germline ends. This CDR3 comprises 11 residues. CDR3 sequence reads: CASSWTGEQFF. As DNA, the CDR3 is TGCGCCAGCAGCTGGACTGGAGAGCAGTTCTTC.

This chain links TRBV25-1 with TRBJ1-1; maybe TRBD1 (5 bases). Deletions cut 5 bases from V and 1 base from J, with 11 bases between. Germline CDR1 MGHDK, CDR2 SYGVNS. The CDR3 loop spans 14 amino acids. The CDR3 is CASSRQGRNTEAFF. The CDR3 nucleotides are TGTGCCAGCAGTCGGCAGGGCAGGAACACTGAAGCTTTCTTT.

The chain employs TRBV27 and TRBJ2-7, with 13 bases identical to TRBD2. Germline values: CDR1 MNHEY, CDR2 SMNVEV (reference sequence). This CDR3 comprises 15 residues. The V segment lost 2 bases and the J segment 3 bases; nucleotides outside the gene matches: 1. This chain's CDR3 is CASSLGLAGVYEQYF. CDR3 nucleotides: TGTGCCAGCAGTTTAGGACTAGCGGGAGTCTACGAGCAGTACTTC.

CDR3: CAISATGSTDTQYF. The CDR3 DNA reads as TGTGCCATCAGTGCGACAGGCAGCACAGATACGCAGTATTTT. This chain uses TRBV10-3 with TRBJ2-3; maybe TRBD1 (6 bases). Germline CDR1 ENHRY, CDR2 SYGVKD. With 4 bases removed from V and 0 bases from J, the gap between germline ends came to 8 bases. This CDR3 has 14 residues.

This rearrangement joins TRBV10-1 to TRBJ2-1, with 13 bases identical to TRBD2. The CDR3 length is 17 residues. CDR1 and CDR2 (germline): WNHNN, SYGVQD (reference sequence). J gave up 8 bases and V 1 base, and 8 bases lay outside the gene matches. In DNA, the CDR3 is TGCGCCAGCAGTGAGTTCCCGGGGACTAGCGGGAAACATGAGCAGTTCTTC. Protein: CASSEFPGTSGKHEQFF.

V usage is TRBV10-3 and J usage is TRBJ2-2; TRBD2 is a possible D gene (5 bases). V lost 4 bases and J lost 5, with 11 bases in between. Germline values: CDR1 ENHRY, CDR2 SYGVKD. This CDR3 is built from 14 residues. Written as DNA, the CDR3 is TGTGCCATCAGTGTCCGGGGTGGGACCGGGGAGCTGTTTTTT. Translation: CAISVRGGTGELFF.

This clone was detected once. The CDR3 protein is CASSYGAWGLGSDEQFF. The CDR3 DNA sequence: TGTGCCAGCAGCTATGGGGCCTGGGGACTCGGCAGCGATGAGCAGTTCTTC. This chain joins TRBV7-9 and TRBJ2-1; possibly TRBD2 for D (6 bases). V lost 4 bases and J lost 8, with 24 bases in between. Germline CDR1 is SEHNR and CDR2 is FQNEAQ (reference sequence). This CDR3 is 17 amino acids long.